The 18 T cell receptor beta chains reported below all come from one sample, sequenced in a study of control samples from healthy donors and cancer patients. Profiled with immunoSEQ multiplex PCR; TCRdb holds only in-frame clones, not every one. The sample records over 90,000 clones, about 89% being singletons. Material: PBMCs. The receptors derive from a man aged 55-75 years with lung cancer.

This chain links TRBV24-1 with TRBJ2-5; 9 bases align to TRBD2. This CDR3 has 17 residues. Per germline, CDR1 KGHDR and CDR2 SFDVKD. V was pared by 6 bases and J by 5 bases, with 15 bases of the junction left unmatched. The CDR3 DNA follows: TGTGCCACCAGTAAGGGTCCGGTAGCGGGGGCGGATGAGACCCAGTACTTC. Amino acid sequence: CATSKGPVAGADETQYF.

The chain has TRBV15 and TRBJ1-5, with a weak D call TRBD1 (5 bases). Deletions cut 3 bases from V and 3 bases from J, with 6 bases between. Looked up from germline, CDR1 is LNHNV and CDR2 is YYDKDF (reference sequence). The CDR3 is 13 residues long. CDR3 sequence reads: CATSSRVNQPQHF. The DNA for the CDR3 is TGTGCCACCAGCAGCAGGGTCAATCAGCCCCAGCATTTT.

The rearrangement joins TRBV9 to TRBJ1-1, with TRBD1 identical over 7 bases. Trimming removed 0 bases from V and 0 bases from J; junction bases left unmatched: 5. Germline V gene sequence: CDR1 SGDLS, CDR2 YYNGEE. The CDR3 spans 16 residues. The CDR3 is CASSVVFTGVNTEAFF. CDR3 sequence (DNA): TGTGCCAGCAGCGTAGTTTTTACAGGGGTGAACACTGAAGCTTTCTTT.

This rearrangement joins TRBV9 to TRBJ2-1; tentatively, D is TRBD2 (6 bases). In germline, CDR1 is SGDLS, CDR2 YYNGEE. V was shortened by 2 bases and J by 8 bases, with 26 bases between the two germline ends. CDR3 length: 18 residues. The CDR3 here is CASSVSRSGDPWGDEQFF. For the CDR3, the DNA is TGTGCCAGCAGCGTTTCTAGGTCGGGGGACCCGTGGGGCGATGAGCAGTTCTTC.

This chain joins TRBV12-5 and TRBJ1-1, with 8 bases aligning to TRBD1. The CDR3 covers 14 residues. V lost 6 bases and J lost 1; bases outside the gene matches: 4. The germline V gene encodes CDR1 LGHNT and CDR2 FRNRAP. CDR3 in amino acids: CASGLGTGNTEAFF. CDR3 DNA sequence: TGTGCTAGTGGCCTGGGGACAGGGAACACTGAAGCTTTCTTT. Looking up the rest from reference TRBV12-5 and TRBJ1-1 gives the full variable domain: DARVTQTPRHKVTEMGQEVTMRCQPILGHNTVFWYRQTMMQGLELLAYFRNRAPLDDSGMPKDRFSAEMPDATLATLKIQPSEPRDSAVYFCASGLGTGNTEAFFGQGTRLTVV.

The chain uses TRBV20-1 and TRBJ1-5; D is unresolved. V lost 3 bases and J 6 bases, leaving 9 bases between the germline ends. The CDR3 sequence is 12 residues long. The germline CDR1 and CDR2 sequences are DFQATT and SNEGSKA (reference sequence). CDR3 sequence (DNA): TGCAGTGCTAGTACTGGTGGTCAGCCCCAGCATTTT. It is translated as CSASTGGQPQHF.

J is TRBJ2-2 and V is TRBV6-5, with D uncertain. CDR3 size: 15 residues. V lost 0 bases, J lost 5 bases, and 10 bases lay in between. The germline CDR1 and CDR2 sequences are MNHEY and SVGAGI. The CDR3 sequence is CASSYSTPVTGELFF. In nucleotides, the CDR3 is TGTGCCAGCAGTTACTCGACGCCGGTGACCGGGGAGCTGTTTTTT.

The gene calls are TRBV6-1 and TRBJ1-2, with D uncertain. The CDR3 is made up of 14 amino acids. V lost 1 base to trimming and J lost 4 bases, with 10 bases between them. Germline V CDR1 and CDR2: MNHNS, SASEGT. Here the CDR3 DNA reads TGTGCCAGCAGTGAAGAGCTCCGGGGCTATGGCTACACCTTC. It specifies CASSEELRGYGYTF.

The genes are TRBV5-8 and TRBJ1-5; D gene ambiguous. The germline CDR1 and CDR2 sequences are SGHTS and YDEGEE. The ends were cut back, 3 bases at V and 1 base at J, with 17 bases in the middle. The CDR3 spans 17 residues. The CDR3 loop is CASSSRVKGISNQPQHF. In nucleotides, the CDR3 is TGTGCCAGCAGCTCGAGGGTCAAGGGAATCAGCAATCAGCCCCAGCATTTT.

This rearrangement joins TRBV7-2 to TRBJ1-2, with D tentatively TRBD1 (6 bases). Looked up from germline, CDR1 is SGHTA and CDR2 is FQGNSA. Trimming removed 5 bases from V and 0 bases from J, with 13 bases in between. This CDR3 has 15 residues. This chain's CDR3 is CASSAHRDPNYGYTF. The CDR3 bases are TGTGCCAGCAGCGCCCACAGGGATCCTAACTATGGCTACACCTTC.

This clone has a single count. The V and J genes are TRBV5-1 and TRBJ1-6; the D gene is possibly TRBD1 (6 bases). V shed 5 bases and J shed 10 bases, with 16 bases lying between them. Germline lookup yields CDR1 SGHRS and CDR2 YFSETQ. This CDR3 comprises 14 residues. The CDR3 region has the DNA TGCGCCAGCAGGATCGGGGGCGGGGGCTCACCCCTCCACTTT. This gives the protein CASRIGGGGSPLHF.

The chain has TRBV18 and TRBJ2-3, with 8 positions matching TRBD1. CDR1 is KGHSH and CDR2 is LQKENI in the germline V gene. J was trimmed by 0 bases and V by 1 base; bases with no gene match: 9. The CDR3 has 18 amino acids. In DNA, the CDR3 is TGTGCCAGCTCACCACGGCGGACAGGGAGAGCCAGCACAGATACGCAGTATTTT. This gives the protein CASSPRRTGRASTDTQYF.

The chain is built from TRBV18 and TRBJ2-2, with 9 positions matching TRBD1. Germline trimming cut 1 base from V and 5 bases from J; bases unmatched to any gene: 2. There are 15 residues in the CDR3. Germline V gene data show CDR1 as KGHSH and CDR2 as LQKENI. The CDR3 DNA sequence: TGTGCCAGCTCACCACTGGGACAGGGTACCGGGGAGCTGTTTTTT. This translates into CASSPLGQGTGELFF.

The V and J genes are TRBV10-3 and TRBJ2-7, with a possible D match to TRBD2 (5 bases). CDR1 is ENHRY and CDR2 is SYGVKD in the germline V gene. Trimming pared 3 bases from V and 0 bases from J, leaving 12 bases between. The CDR3 sequence is 15 residues long. The CDR3 is CAISEGGLVSYEQYF. The CDR3 DNA is TGTGCCATCAGTGAAGGCGGACTCGTCTCCTACGAGCAGTACTTC.

With respect to this clone: The same CDR3 is also encoded by other DNA sequences in this sample. The V and J genes are TRBV2 and TRBJ1-1; tentatively, D is TRBD1 (6 bases). The CDR3 spans 14 residues. Germline-derived CDR1 and CDR2 are SNHLY and FYNNEI. V shed 7 bases and J shed 5 bases, with 17 bases lying between them. The CDR3 is CASTLIGGMTEAFF. Written as DNA, the CDR3 is TGTGCCAGCACCCTGATCGGGGGCATGACTGAAGCTTTCTTT. The full variable domain, with the rest looked up from reference TRBV2 and TRBJ1-1, is EPEVTQTPSHQVTQMGQEVILRCVPISNHLYFYWYRQILGQKVEFLVSFYNNEISEKSEIFDDQFSVERPDGSNFTLKIRSTKLEDSAMYFCASTLIGGMTEAFFGQGTRLTVV.

The chain uses TRBV5-5 and TRBJ1-2; possible D gene TRBD1, 5 bases. Germline V lookup: CDR1 SGHKS, CDR2 YYEKEE (reference sequence). This CDR3 is 16 amino acids long. Trimming shortened V by 0 bases and J by 0 bases, and 12 bases separated the two germline ends. The chain's CDR3 is CASSLAAGRSNYGYTF. CDR3 in DNA: TGTGCCAGCAGCTTGGCGGCAGGGCGATCTAACTATGGCTACACCTTC. Filled out from reference TRBV5-5 and TRBJ1-2, the complete variable domain reads DAGVTQSPTHLIKTRGQQVTLRCSPISGHKSVSWYQQVLGQGPQFIFQYYEKEERGRGNFPDRFSARQFPNYSSELNVNALLLGDSALYLCASSLAAGRSNYGYTFGSGTRLTVV.

The rearrangement uses TRBV7-2 and TRBJ1-5, with D hard to call. The CDR3 is 15 amino acids. Germline CDR1 reads SGHTA; CDR2 reads FQGNSA. V dropped 5 bases and J dropped 5 bases, with 16 bases sitting between them. Here the CDR3 reads CASSPRTRSDQPQHF. CDR3 nucleotides: TGTGCCAGCAGCCCCCGGACCCGATCAGATCAGCCCCAGCATTTT.

The genes are TRBV6-5 and TRBJ1-1; D possibly corresponds to TRBD1 (6 bases). V lost 5 bases to trimming and J lost 5 bases, with 18 bases between them. The V gene's germline CDR1 is MNHEY and CDR2 SVGAGI. The CDR3 runs to 15 residues. The CDR3 sequence: CASSLTQGKSTEAFF. CDR3 nucleotide sequence: TGTGCCAGCAGTCTAACTCAGGGGAAATCGACTGAAGCTTTCTTT.